This T cell receptor (beta chain) was retrieved from a study of control samples from healthy donors and cancer patients. Method: immunoSEQ multiplex PCR; TCRdb's copy keeps in-frame clones and lacks some. The data hold over 100,000 clones, with around 92% observed a single time. Deletions cut 7 bases from V and 6 bases from J, with 11 bases between. Germline V gives CDR1 SGHAT, CDR2 FQNNGV. The CDR3 sequence is 12 residues long. This clone was seen many times. Sequenced material: blood. The genes are TRBV11-2 and TRBJ2-3; no clear D. The source is a woman between 45 and 60 years old in good health. This CDR3 reads CASTLTFDTQYF. The CDR3 bases are TGTGCCAGCACCCTTACCTTCGATACGCAGTATTTT.